These 5 T cell receptor beta chains came from one sample sequenced in a study of shared clonotypes between healthy human individuals. Clones were sequenced by immunoSEQ multiplex PCR, and TCRdb holds only the in-frame ones, with some missing. The sample records fewer than 850,000 clones, roughly 96% being singletons. Naive CD8 isolation took CD45RO-negative cells positively selected for CCR7 and excluded terminally differentiated effector memory CD45RA+ cells. Sequencing was carried out using naive CD8+ T cells sorted from blood. The receptors come from a man younger than 40 in good health.

The rearrangement links TRBV7-3 to TRBJ2-5, with 8 bases identical to TRBD2. J was trimmed by 2 bases and V by 6 bases; bases with no gene match: 5. The CDR3 consists of 14 residues. CDR1 and CDR2 (germline): SGHTA, FQGTGA. The CDR3 bases are TGTGCCAGCAGTCGGGAGGGCTTTCAAGAGACCCAGTACTTC. Residues: CASSREGFQETQYF.

The J gene is TRBJ2-1, the V gene TRBV7-6, with 8 positions matching TRBD2. The germline CDR1 and CDR2 sequences are SGHVS and FNYEAQ. CDR3 length: 16 residues. J lost 0 bases, V lost 6 bases, and 7 bases had no gene match. CDR3 DNA sequence: TGTGCCAGCAGTTCCGGTAGCGGGAACTCCTACAATGAGCAGTTCTTC. Its protein product is CASSSGSGNSYNEQFF. Full variable domain (outside the CDR3, taken from reference TRBV7-6 and TRBJ2-1): GAGVSQSPRYKVTKRGQDVALRCDPISGHVSLYWYRQALGQGPEFLTYFNYEAQQDKSGLPNDRFSAERPEGSISTLTIQRTEQRDSAMYRCASSSGSGNSYNEQFFGPGTRLTVL.

The V gene is TRBV2, the J gene TRBJ2-3, with 10 bases fitting TRBD2. Germline-derived CDR1 and CDR2 are SNHLY and FYNNEI. The J segment lost 8 bases and the V segment lost 6 bases, leaving 2 bases of the junction unmatched. The CDR3 is 12 residues long. The CDR3 sequence: CASRGLAITQYF. In DNA form, the CDR3 reads TGTGCCAGCAGGGGACTAGCGATTACGCAGTATTTT.

The chain employs TRBV12-5 and TRBJ2-1, with unresolved D. Trimming shortened V by 5 bases and J by 9 bases, and 11 bases separated the two germline ends. Germline V CDR1 and CDR2: LGHNT, FRNRAP. The CDR3 runs 12 residues. The CDR3 bases are TGTGCTAGTGGTCTGAACTCGGGTGAGCAGTTCTTC. This codes for CASGLNSGEQFF.

The count of this clone is one. This rearrangement joins TRBV6-5 to TRBJ2-1; D is possibly TRBD2 (5 bases). Germline CDR1 and CDR2: MNHEY and SVGAGI. V was cut by 5 bases and J by 4 bases, with 9 bases left in between. The CDR3 is 13 amino acids. CDR3 nucleotides: TGTGCCAGCAGTGCGGAGCGGTACAATGAGCAGTTCTTC. This encodes CASSAERYNEQFF.